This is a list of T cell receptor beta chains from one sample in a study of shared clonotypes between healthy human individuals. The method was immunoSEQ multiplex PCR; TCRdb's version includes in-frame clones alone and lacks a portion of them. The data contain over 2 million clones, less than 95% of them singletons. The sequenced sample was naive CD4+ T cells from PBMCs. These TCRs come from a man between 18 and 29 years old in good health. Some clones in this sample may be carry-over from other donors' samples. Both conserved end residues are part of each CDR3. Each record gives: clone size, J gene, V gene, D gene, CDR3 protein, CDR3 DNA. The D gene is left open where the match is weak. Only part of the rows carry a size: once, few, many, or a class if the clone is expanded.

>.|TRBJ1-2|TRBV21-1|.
CASSKERVYGYTF
TGTGCCAGCAGCAAGGAGAGAGTCTATGGCTACACCTTC
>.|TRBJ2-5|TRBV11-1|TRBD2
CASSPNPGLAGLYQETQYF
TGTGCCAGCAGCCCAAATCCGGGACTAGCGGGATTGTACCAAGAGACCCAGTACTTC
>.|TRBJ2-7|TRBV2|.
CASSPYFGSDEQYF
TGTGCCAGCAGCCCCTATTTTGGGTCCGACGAGCAGTACTTC
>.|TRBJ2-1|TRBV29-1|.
CSVEGGGSSYNEQFF
TGCAGCGTTGAAGGCGGGGGCAGCTCCTACAATGAGCAGTTCTTC
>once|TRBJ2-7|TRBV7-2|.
CASSLGGRSYEQYF
TGTGCCAGCAGCTTAGGCGGCAGATCCTACGAGCAGTACTTC
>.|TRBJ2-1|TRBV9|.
CASSVDSYTYNEQFF
TGTGCCAGCAGCGTAGACAGCTACACCTACAATGAGCAGTTCTTC
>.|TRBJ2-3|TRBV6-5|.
CASSYSVGSTDTQYF
TGTGCCAGCAGTTACTCGGTGGGGTCCACAGATACGCAGTATTTT
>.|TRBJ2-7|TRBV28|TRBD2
CASTLSVAGASGYAYEQYF
TGTGCCAGCACCCTCAGCGTGGCAGGGGCTAGCGGGTACGCCTACGAGCAGTACTTC
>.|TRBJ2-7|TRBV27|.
CASSPAAGRGSGQGEQYF
TGTGCCAGCAGTCCGGCGGCGGGGCGGGGTAGCGGACAAGGGGAGCAGTACTTC
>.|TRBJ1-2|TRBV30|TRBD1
CAWTRQGSDYGYTF
TGTGCCTGGACAAGACAGGGGAGCGACTATGGCTACACCTTC
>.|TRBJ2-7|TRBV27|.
CASSLAGYPYEQYF
TGTGCCAGCAGTCTTGCGGGCTACCCCTACGAGCAGTACTTC
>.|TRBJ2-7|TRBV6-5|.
CASSYTIGQSYEQYF
TGTGCCAGCAGTTACACCATAGGACAGAGCTACGAGCAGTACTTC
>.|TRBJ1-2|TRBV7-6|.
CASSPGQGPRGGYGYTF
TGTGCCAGCAGCCCCGGGCAGGGGCCCCGTGGCGGCTATGGCTACACCTTC
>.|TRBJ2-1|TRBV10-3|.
CAISQLDNEQFF
TGTGCCATCAGCCAACTTGACAATGAGCAGTTCTTC
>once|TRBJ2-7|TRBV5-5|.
CASSNSAGETYEQYF
TGTGCCAGCAGCAATTCCGCAGGGGAAACTTACGAGCAGTACTTC
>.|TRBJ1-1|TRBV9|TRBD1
CASSVGAGGNPAEAFF
TGTGCCAGCAGCGTAGGGGCAGGGGGGAACCCCGCTGAAGCTTTCTTT
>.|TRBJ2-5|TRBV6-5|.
CASSSNLNTQYF
TGTGCCAGCAGTTCCAACTTAAACACCCAGTACTTC
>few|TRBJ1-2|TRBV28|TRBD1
CATHRGGGYTF
TGTGCCACCCACAGGGGAGGAGGCTACACCTTC
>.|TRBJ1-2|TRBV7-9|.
CASSPGDWGYTF
TGTGCCAGCAGCCCAGGTGACTGGGGCTACACCTTC
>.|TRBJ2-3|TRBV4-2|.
CASSQEGQRTQYF
TGTGCCAGCAGCCAAGAGGGCCAGCGTACGCAGTATTTT
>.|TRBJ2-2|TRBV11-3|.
CASSNPQTGELFF
TGTGCCAGCAGCAACCCCCAGACCGGGGAGCTGTTTTTT
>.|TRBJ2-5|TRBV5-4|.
CASSYKLGGETQYF
TGTGCCAGCAGCTACAAACTAGGGGGGGAGACCCAGTACTTC
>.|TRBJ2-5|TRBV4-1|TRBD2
CASSPGGVAGEETQYF
TGCGCCAGCAGCCCAGGAGGTGTGGCGGGAGAAGAGACCCAGTACTTC
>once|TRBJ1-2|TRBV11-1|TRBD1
CASSDSRGMRVGYTF
TGTGCCAGCAGCGACTCCAGGGGGATGAGGGTTGGCTACACCTTC
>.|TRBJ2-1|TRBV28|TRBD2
CASSSPLAGAPQTYNEQFF
TGTGCCAGCAGTTCCCCCTTAGCGGGAGCCCCCCAAACCTACAATGAGCAGTTCTTC
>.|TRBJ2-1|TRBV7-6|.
CASSLVQRSNEQFF
TGTGCCAGCAGCTTAGTCCAGCGGAGCAATGAGCAGTTCTTC
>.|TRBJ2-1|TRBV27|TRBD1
CASTPYRGSYNEQFF
TGTGCCAGCACCCCTTACAGGGGCTCCTACAATGAGCAGTTCTTC
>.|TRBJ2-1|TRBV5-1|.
CASSLEPTAQPISYNEQFF
TGCGCCAGCAGCTTGGAGCCCACCGCCCAGCCTATATCCTACAATGAGCAGTTCTTC
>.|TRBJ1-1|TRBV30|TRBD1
CAWSVWTGGNTEAFF
TGTGCCTGGAGTGTTTGGACAGGGGGCAACACTGAAGCTTTCTTT
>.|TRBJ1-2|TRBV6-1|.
CASQAQRTNYGYTF
TGTGCCAGCCAGGCACAGAGGACCAACTATGGCTACACCTTC
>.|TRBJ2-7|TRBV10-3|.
CAISESTGGEQYF
TGTGCCATCAGTGAGTCAACTGGGGGGGAGCAGTACTTC
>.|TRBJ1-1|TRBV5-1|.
CASSLDSRGGTEAFF
TGCGCCAGCAGCTTGGATTCTCGGGGTGGCACTGAAGCTTTCTTT
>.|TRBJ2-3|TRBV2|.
CASITAPVADTQYF
TGTGCCAGCATCACCGCCCCGGTCGCAGATACGCAGTATTTT
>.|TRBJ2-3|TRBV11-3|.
CASSLPGHTDTQYF
TGTGCCAGCAGCTTACCGGGTCATACAGATACGCAGTATTTT
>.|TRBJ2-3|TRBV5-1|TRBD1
CASSFNTGGGDTQYF
TGCGCCAGCAGCTTCAATACAGGGGGTGGGGATACGCAGTATTTT
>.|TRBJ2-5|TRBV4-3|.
CASSHPTQYF
TGCGCCAGCAGCCACCCCACCCAGTACTTC
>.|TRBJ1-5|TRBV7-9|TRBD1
CASSLGGTADYSNQPQHF
TGTGCCAGCAGCTTAGGAGGGACAGCCGACTATAGCAATCAGCCCCAGCATTTT
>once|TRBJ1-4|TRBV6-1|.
CASMGGEEKLFF
TGCGCCAGCATGGGGGGCGAGGAAAAACTGTTTTTT